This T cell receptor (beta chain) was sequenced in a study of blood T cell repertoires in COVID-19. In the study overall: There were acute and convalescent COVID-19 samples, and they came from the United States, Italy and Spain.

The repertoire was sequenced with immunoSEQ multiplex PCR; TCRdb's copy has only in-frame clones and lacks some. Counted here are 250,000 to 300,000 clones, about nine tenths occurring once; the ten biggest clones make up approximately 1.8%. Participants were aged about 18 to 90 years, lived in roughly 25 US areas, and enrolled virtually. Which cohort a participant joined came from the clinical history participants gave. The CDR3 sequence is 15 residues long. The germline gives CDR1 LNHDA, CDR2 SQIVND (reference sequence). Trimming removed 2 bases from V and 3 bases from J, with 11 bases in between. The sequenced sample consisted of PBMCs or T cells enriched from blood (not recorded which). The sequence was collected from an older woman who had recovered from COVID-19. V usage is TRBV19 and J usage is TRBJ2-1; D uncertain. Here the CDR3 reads CASSIYGRNYNEQFF. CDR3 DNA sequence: TGTGCCAGTAGTATATATGGCAGAAACTACAATGAGCAGTTCTTC.